This T cell receptor (beta chain) is drawn from a study of T cell changes during pregnancy in multiple sclerosis. In germline, CDR1 is MNHEY, CDR2 SMNVEV (reference sequence). The CDR3 is 14 residues long. V gave up 3 bases and J gave up 4 bases, with 9 bases separating them. Repertoires were generated with immunoSEQ multiplex PCR, while TCRdb's copy carries only in-frame clones and drops some. Seen here are over 55,000 clones, just under 90% observed once, and the top ten hold roughly 5.3%. The sequence was collected from a human donor whose cells served as feeder cells for cultures in a pregnancy study. This chain connects TRBV27 to TRBJ2-2; D is unresolved. The material sequenced was peripheral blood from another person, used as feeder cells. CDR3 nucleotide sequence: TGTGCCAGCAGTTTTGGACGTGGCACCGGGGAGCTGTTTTTT. Its protein is CASSFGRGTGELFF.